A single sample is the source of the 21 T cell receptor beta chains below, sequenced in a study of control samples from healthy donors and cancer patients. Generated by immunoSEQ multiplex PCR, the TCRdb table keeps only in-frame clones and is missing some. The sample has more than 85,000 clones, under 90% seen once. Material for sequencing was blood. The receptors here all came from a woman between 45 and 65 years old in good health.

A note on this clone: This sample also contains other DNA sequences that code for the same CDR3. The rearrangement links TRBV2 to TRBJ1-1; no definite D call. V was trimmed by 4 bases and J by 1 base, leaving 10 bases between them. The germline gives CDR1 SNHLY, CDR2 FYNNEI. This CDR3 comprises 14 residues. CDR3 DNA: TGTGCCAGCAGTGTGTGGCAGTCGAACACTGAAGCTTTCTTT. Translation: CASSVWQSNTEAFF.

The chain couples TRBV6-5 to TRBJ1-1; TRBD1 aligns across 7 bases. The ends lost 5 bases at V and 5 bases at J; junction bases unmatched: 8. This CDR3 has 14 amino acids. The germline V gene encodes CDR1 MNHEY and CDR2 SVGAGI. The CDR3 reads CASSTRQGLTEAFF. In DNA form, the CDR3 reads TGTGCCAGCAGTACCCGACAGGGATTGACTGAAGCTTTCTTT.

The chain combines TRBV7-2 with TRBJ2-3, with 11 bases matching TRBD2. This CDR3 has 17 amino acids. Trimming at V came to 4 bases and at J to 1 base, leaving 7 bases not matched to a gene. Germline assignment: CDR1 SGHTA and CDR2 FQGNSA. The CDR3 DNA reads TGTGCCAGCAGCTCCGCACTAGCGGGGGCCGGCACAGATACGCAGTATTTT. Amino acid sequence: CASSSALAGAGTDTQYF.

In DNA form, the CDR3 reads TGTGCCAGTAGTAAACAGAGGGACGGAACCTACGAGCAGTACTTC. Protein sequence: CASSKQRDGTYEQYF. This rearrangement joins TRBV19 to TRBJ2-7, with D tentatively TRBD1 or TRBD2 (5 bases each). Trimming removed 4 bases from V and 2 bases from J, with 15 bases in between. This CDR3 comprises 15 residues. Germline-derived CDR1 and CDR2 are LNHDA and SQIVND (reference sequence).

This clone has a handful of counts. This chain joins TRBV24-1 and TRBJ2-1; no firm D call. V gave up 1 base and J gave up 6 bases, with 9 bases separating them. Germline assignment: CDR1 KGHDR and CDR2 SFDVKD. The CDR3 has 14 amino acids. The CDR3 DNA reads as TGTGCCACCAGTGATTTCCCCGACACCAATGAGCAGTTCTTC. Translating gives CATSDFPDTNEQFF.

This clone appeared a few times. CDR3 residues: CASSGSGSPSNQPQHF. The CDR3 DNA is TGTGCCAGCAGTGGGAGTGGCAGCCCTAGCAATCAGCCCCAGCATTTT. J is TRBJ1-5 and V is TRBV28; D is ambiguous. Germline CDR1 and CDR2: MDHEN and SYDVKM. The V end lost 5 bases, the J end lost 0 bases, and 14 bases lay between the germline ends. CDR3 length: 16 residues.

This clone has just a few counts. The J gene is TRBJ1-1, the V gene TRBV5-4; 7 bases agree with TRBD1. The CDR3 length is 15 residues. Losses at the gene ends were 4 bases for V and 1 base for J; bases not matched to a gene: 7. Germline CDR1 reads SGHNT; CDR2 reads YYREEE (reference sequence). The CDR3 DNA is TGTGCCAGCAGCCGAACGACAGGGACGAACACTGAAGCTTTCTTT. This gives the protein CASSRTTGTNTEAFF.

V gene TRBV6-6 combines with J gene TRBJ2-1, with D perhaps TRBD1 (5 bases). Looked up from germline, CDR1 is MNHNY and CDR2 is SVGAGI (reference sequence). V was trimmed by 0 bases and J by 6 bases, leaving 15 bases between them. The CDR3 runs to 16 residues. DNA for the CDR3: TGTGCCAGCAGTTACTCCCCAGGGCGTTCTGGCAATGAGCAGTTCTTC. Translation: CASSYSPGRSGNEQFF.

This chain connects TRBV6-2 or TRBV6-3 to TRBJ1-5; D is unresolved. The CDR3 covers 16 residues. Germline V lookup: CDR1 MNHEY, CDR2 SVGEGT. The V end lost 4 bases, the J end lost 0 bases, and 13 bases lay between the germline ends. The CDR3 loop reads CASSSAWEVSNQPQHF. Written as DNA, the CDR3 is TGTGCCAGCAGTTCCGCCTGGGAAGTTAGCAATCAGCCCCAGCATTTT.

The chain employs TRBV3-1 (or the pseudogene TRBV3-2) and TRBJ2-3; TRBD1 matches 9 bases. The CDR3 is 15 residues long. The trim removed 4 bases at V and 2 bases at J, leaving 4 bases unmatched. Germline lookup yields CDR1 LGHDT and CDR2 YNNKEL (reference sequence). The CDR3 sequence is CASSPGQGPTDTQYF. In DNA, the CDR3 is TGTGCCAGCAGCCCGGGACAGGGCCCCACAGATACGCAGTATTTT.

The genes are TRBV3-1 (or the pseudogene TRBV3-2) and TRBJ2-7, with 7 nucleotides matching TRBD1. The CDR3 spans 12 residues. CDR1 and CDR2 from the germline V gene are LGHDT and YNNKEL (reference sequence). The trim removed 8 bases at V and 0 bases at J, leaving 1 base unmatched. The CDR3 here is CASRDSSYEQYF. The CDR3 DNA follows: TGTGCCAGCCGGGACAGCTCCTACGAGCAGTACTTC.

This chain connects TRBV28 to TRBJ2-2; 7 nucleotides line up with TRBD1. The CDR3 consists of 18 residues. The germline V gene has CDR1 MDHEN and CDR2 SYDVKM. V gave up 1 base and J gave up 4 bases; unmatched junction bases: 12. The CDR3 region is CASSLYRGDRVSTGELFF. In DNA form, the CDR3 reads TGTGCCAGCAGTTTATATAGGGGAGACAGGGTGAGCACCGGGGAGCTGTTTTTT.

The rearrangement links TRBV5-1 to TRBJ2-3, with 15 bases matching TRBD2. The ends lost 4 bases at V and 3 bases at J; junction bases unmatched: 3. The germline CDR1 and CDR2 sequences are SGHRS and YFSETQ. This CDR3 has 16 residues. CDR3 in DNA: TGCGCCAGCAGCCAGGGACTAGCGGGAGGAACAGATACGCAGTATTTT. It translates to CASSQGLAGGTDTQYF.

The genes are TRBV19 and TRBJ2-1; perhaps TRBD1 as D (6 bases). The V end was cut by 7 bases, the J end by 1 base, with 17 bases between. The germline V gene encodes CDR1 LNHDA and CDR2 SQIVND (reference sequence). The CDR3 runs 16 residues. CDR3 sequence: CASTKNRDNSYNEQFF. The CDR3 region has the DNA TGTGCCAGTACGAAAAACAGGGATAATTCCTACAATGAGCAGTTCTTC.

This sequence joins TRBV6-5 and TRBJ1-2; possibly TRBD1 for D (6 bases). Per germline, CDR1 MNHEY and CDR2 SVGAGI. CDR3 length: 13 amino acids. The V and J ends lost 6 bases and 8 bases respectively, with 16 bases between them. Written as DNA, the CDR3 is TGTGCCAGCAGCGAGCAGGGGACCCAGGGCTACACCTTC. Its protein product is CASSEQGTQGYTF.

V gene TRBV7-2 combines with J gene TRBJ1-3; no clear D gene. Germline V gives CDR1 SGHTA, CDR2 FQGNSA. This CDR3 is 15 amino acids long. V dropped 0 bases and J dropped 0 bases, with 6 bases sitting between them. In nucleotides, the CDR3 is TGTGCCAGCAGCTTAGCGGACTTCTCTGGAAACACCATATATTTT. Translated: CASSLADFSGNTIYF.

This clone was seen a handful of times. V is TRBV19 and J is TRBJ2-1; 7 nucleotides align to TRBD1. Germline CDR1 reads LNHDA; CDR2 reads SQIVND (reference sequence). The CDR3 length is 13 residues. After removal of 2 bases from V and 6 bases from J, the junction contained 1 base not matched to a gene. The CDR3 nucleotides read TGTGCCAGTAGTATAACAGGGGCCAATGAGCAGTTCTTC. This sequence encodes CASSITGANEQFF. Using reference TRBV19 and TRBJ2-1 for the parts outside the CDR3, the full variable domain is DGGITQSPKYLFRKEGQNVTLSCEQNLNHDAMYWYRQDPGQGLRLIYYSQIVNDFQKGDIAEGYSVSREKKESFPLTVTSAQKNPTAFYLCASSITGANEQFFGPGTRLTVL.

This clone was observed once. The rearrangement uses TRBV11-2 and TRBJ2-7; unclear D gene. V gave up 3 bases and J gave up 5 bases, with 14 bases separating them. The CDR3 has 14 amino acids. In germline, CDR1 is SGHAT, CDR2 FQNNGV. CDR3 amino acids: CASSFLRAPHEQYF. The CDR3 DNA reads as TGTGCCAGCAGCTTCCTCCGGGCCCCCCACGAGCAGTACTTC.

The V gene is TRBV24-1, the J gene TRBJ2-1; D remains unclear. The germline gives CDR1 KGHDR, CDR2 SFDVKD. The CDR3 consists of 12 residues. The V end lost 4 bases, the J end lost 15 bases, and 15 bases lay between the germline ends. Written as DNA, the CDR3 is TGTGCCACCAGTGAAGATTCTCGTGGCCCGTTCTTC. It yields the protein CATSEDSRGPFF.

CDR3 loop: CASTKGEVYEQYF. CDR3 DNA sequence: TGTGCCAGCACCAAGGGGGAGGTCTACGAGCAGTACTTC. The chain employs TRBV2 and TRBJ2-7; D assignment may be TRBD1 or TRBD2 (6 bases each). CDR3 length equals 13 residues. The V end lost 7 bases, the J end lost 3 bases, and 13 bases lay between the germline ends. Looked up from germline, CDR1 is SNHLY and CDR2 is FYNNEI.

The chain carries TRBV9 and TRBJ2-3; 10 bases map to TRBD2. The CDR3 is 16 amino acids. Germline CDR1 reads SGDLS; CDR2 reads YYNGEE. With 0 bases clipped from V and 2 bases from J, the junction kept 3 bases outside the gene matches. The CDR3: CASSVAAGGPTDTQYF. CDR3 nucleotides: TGTGCCAGCAGCGTAGCAGCGGGGGGGCCCACAGATACGCAGTATTTT.